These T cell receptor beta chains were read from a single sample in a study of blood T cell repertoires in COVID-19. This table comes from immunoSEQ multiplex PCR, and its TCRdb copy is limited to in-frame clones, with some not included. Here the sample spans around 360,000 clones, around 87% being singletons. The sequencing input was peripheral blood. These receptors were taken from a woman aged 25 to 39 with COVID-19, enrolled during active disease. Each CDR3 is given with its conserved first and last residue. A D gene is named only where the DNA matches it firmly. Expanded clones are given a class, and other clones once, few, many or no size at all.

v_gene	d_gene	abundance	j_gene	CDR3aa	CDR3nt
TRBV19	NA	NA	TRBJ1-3	CASSDRGGSGNTIYF	TGTGCCAGTAGTGATCGGGGGGGATCCGGAAACACCATATATTTT
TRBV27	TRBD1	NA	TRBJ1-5	CASSPRDRDQPQHF	TGTGCCAGCAGTCCGCGGGACAGGGATCAGCCCCAGCATTTT
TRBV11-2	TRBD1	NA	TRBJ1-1	CASSEVLDRGPEAFF	TGTGCCAGCAGCGAGGTCCTGGACAGGGGGCCCGAAGCTTTCTTT
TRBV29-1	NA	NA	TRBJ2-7	CSVESQYEQYF	TGCAGCGTTGAATCGCAGTACGAGCAGTACTTC
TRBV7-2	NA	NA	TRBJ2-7	CASSLGPRGEQYF	TGTGCCAGCAGCTTAGGACCCCGGGGCGAGCAGTACTTC
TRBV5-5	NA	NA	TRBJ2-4	CASSLDGDTKNIQYF	TGTGCCAGCAGCTTGGACGGTGACACCAAAAACATTCAGTACTTC
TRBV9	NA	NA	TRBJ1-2	CASSVDSTYGYTF	TGTGCCAGCAGCGTAGACAGCACCTATGGCTACACCTTC
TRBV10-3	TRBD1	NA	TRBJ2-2	CAISGTGVAGELFF	TGTGCCATCAGTGGGACAGGGGTGGCCGGGGAGCTGTTTTTT
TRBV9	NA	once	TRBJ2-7	CASSVGIGTRAYF	NA
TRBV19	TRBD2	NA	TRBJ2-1	CASRTSGNTYNEQFF	TGTGCCAGTAGGACTAGCGGGAACACCTACAATGAGCAGTTCTTC
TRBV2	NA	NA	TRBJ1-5	CASSVGQTDQPQHF	TGTGCCAGCAGTGTGGGGCAGACTGATCAGCCCCAGCATTTT
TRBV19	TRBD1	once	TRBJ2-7	CASSPRDSLYEQYF	TGTGCCAGTAGTCCCCGGGACAGCCTCTACGAGCAGTACTTC
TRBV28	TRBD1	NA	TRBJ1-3	CASSSPGTGGFSNTIYF	TGTGCCAGCAGTTCCCCAGGGACAGGGGGCTTTTCGAACACCATATATTTT
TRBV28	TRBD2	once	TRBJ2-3	CASSPSGFGRTTDTQYF	TGTGCCAGCAGTCCCTCTGGCTTCGGGAGGACCACAGATACGCAGTATTTT
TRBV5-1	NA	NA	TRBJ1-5	CASSFRGGSNQPQHF	TGCGCCAGCAGCTTTCGGGGGGGTAGCAATCAGCCCCAGCATTTT
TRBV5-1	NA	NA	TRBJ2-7	CASSLQALSSYEQYF	TGCGCCAGCAGCTTGCAAGCTCTGAGCTCCTACGAGCAGTACTTC